Below are 8 T cell receptor beta chains sequenced from a single sample in a study of T cell changes during pregnancy in multiple sclerosis. Produced via immunoSEQ multiplex PCR; TCRdb's table is partial and in-frame only. The sample gives 90,000 or so clones, 85% to 95% of which show up once; under 0.95% is in the top ten. The sample was peripheral blood, taken before pregnancy. The receptors shown here come from a female donor with multiple sclerosis, enrolled in a pregnancy study.

The genes are TRBV6-6 and TRBJ2-7; D perhaps matches TRBD1 (5 bases). The germline V gene encodes CDR1 MNHNY and CDR2 SVGAGI (reference sequence). The V end was cut by 7 bases, the J end by 0 bases, with 10 bases between. The CDR3 contains 13 residues. The chain's CDR3 is CASIDQGSYEQYF. DNA of the CDR3: TGTGCCAGCATAGACCAGGGCTCCTACGAGCAGTACTTC.

CDR3 bases: TGTGCCAGTAGAACCTGGACAGGGGAGGACAATGAGCAGTTCTTC. This gives the protein CASRTWTGEDNEQFF. This chain links TRBV19 with TRBJ2-1; 9 nucleotides align to TRBD1. V shed 6 bases, J shed 5 bases, and the junction held 8 bases outside the gene matches. This CDR3 contains 15 residues. Germline CDR1 reads LNHDA; CDR2 reads SQIVND (reference sequence).

The chain employs TRBV27 and TRBJ2-2, with 8 bases matching TRBD1. V shed 6 bases, J shed 10 bases, and the junction held 7 bases outside the gene matches. CDR1 is MNHEY and CDR2 is SMNVEV in the germline V gene (reference sequence). The CDR3 extends over 13 amino acids. In nucleotides, the CDR3 is TGTGCCAGCAGGATTATACAGGGGGAGGAGCTGTTTTTT. It encodes CASRIIQGEELFF.

The rearrangement links TRBV7-9 to TRBJ2-5, with TRBD1 matching over 9 bases. V lost 9 bases and J lost 14; bases outside the gene matches: 10. Germline V gives CDR1 SEHNR, CDR2 FQNEAQ (reference sequence). This CDR3 spans 11 amino acids. This CDR3 is CASKGTGPIYF. Written as DNA, the CDR3 is TGTGCCAGTAAAGGGACAGGGCCGATTTACTTC.

J is TRBJ2-7 and V is TRBV13; 10 positions agree with TRBD2. Trimming at V came to 7 bases and at J to 5 bases, leaving 11 bases not matched to a gene. Germline CDR1 PRHDT, CDR2 FYEKMQ (reference sequence). CDR3 length: 15 amino acids. The CDR3: CASNTLKSGRDEQYF. The CDR3 DNA sequence: TGTGCCAGCAACACCCTCAAAAGCGGGAGGGACGAGCAGTACTTC.

The CDR3 is CASSLGGLAGGHTYNEQFF. CDR3 nucleotides: TGTGCCAGCAGCTTAGGGGGACTAGCGGGAGGGCACACCTACAATGAGCAGTTCTTC. The rearrangement joins TRBV13 to TRBJ2-1; the match to TRBD2 covers 16 bases. Losses at the gene ends were 0 bases for V and 2 bases for J; bases not matched to a gene: 4. The CDR3 has 19 residues. Per the germline V gene, CDR1 is PRHDT and CDR2 is FYEKMQ (reference sequence).

The rearrangement links TRBV19 to TRBJ2-2; 10 bases are a match to TRBD1. J lost 7 bases, V lost 7 bases, and 15 bases had no gene match. This CDR3 region has 17 residues. Germline V gene lookup returns CDR1 LNHDA and CDR2 SQIVND (reference sequence). As DNA, the CDR3 is TGTGCCAGTAATACTATAGGGACAGGGGCATGGTTCGGGGAGCTGTTTTTT. This sequence encodes CASNTIGTGAWFGELFF.

The chain joins TRBV23-1 to TRBJ2-6; D is uncertain. TRBV23-1 is classed as an ORF, of uncertain function. V dropped 5 bases and J dropped 5 bases, with 10 bases sitting between them. The CDR3 totals 14 residues. CDR3 in amino acids: CASSGGRWANVLTF. CDR3 DNA sequence: TGCGCCAGCAGTGGTGGGCGCTGGGCCAACGTCCTGACTTTC.